This is a list of T cell receptor beta chains from one sample in a study of blood T cells in healthy people across ages. From the 5' RACE reads, TCRdb called clonotypes with MiXCR, one entry per CDR3 protein. The profile covers 1.4 million to 1.5 million distinct CDR3 sequences, with approximately 42% appearing a single time and 7.9% taken by the ten largest. Sequenced material: blood. The receptor set was obtained from a woman under 30 in good health. Each CDR3 is given with its conserved first and last residue. A D gene is named only where the DNA matches it firmly.

cdr3_aa,j_call,v_call,d_call
CSGRAGAIATNEKLFF,TRBJ1-4,TRBV20-1,.
CASSLGTLGKNIQYF,TRBJ2-4,TRBV7-2,.
CASSEGGYNEQYF,.,TRBV6-1,.
CASSMRPSGGNQETQYF,TRBJ2-5,TRBV5-1,TRBD2
CASSPAWGTYNEQFF,TRBJ2-1,TRBV27,.
CASSAGGTGGLDEQFF,TRBJ2-1,TRBV9,TRBD1
CASSPDTVSSGNTIYF,TRBJ1-3,TRBV6-6,.
CASSVGPGQGPTEAFF,TRBJ1-1,TRBV9,TRBD1
CASSRDRGSHGELFF,TRBJ2-2,TRBV12-3/TRBV12-4,TRBD1
CSAQRAGGRLTGELFF,TRBJ2-2,TRBV20-1,TRBD2
CASSLIGTGGAETQYF,TRBJ2-5,TRBV27,TRBD1
CASSLTEVNEQFF,TRBJ2-1,TRBV7-9,.
CASSLGPGYRETQYF,TRBJ2-5,TRBV5-4,.